This T cell receptor (beta chain) comes out of a study of blood T cell repertoires in COVID-19. Study-wide background: Samples of COVID-19 (acute and convalescent) were obtained from the United States, Italy and Spain.

Sequencing used immunoSEQ multiplex PCR; TCRdb keeps in-frame clones, though not all of them. Among a few hundred thousand clones listed, 65% to 85% were seen once. V dropped 3 bases and J dropped 0 bases, with 4 bases sitting between them. CDR1 is SGHKS, CDR2 YYEKEE, per germline (reference sequence). CDR3 size: 13 residues. This sequence was found in a woman aged 45-60 years with acute or convalescent COVID-19. The rearrangement uses TRBV5-5 and TRBJ1-5; D is unclear. The sample taken for sequencing was peripheral blood. The CDR3 DNA reads as TGTGCCAGCAGCTCAGTTAGCAATCAGCCCCAGCATTTT. This gives the protein CASSSVSNQPQHF. Based on the CDR3 plus reference TRBV5-5 and TRBJ1-5, the full variable domain is DAGVTQSPTHLIKTRGQQVTLRCSPISGHKSVSWYQQVLGQGPQFIFQYYEKEERGRGNFPDRFSARQFPNYSSELNVNALLLGDSALYLCASSSVSNQPQHFGDGTRLSIL.